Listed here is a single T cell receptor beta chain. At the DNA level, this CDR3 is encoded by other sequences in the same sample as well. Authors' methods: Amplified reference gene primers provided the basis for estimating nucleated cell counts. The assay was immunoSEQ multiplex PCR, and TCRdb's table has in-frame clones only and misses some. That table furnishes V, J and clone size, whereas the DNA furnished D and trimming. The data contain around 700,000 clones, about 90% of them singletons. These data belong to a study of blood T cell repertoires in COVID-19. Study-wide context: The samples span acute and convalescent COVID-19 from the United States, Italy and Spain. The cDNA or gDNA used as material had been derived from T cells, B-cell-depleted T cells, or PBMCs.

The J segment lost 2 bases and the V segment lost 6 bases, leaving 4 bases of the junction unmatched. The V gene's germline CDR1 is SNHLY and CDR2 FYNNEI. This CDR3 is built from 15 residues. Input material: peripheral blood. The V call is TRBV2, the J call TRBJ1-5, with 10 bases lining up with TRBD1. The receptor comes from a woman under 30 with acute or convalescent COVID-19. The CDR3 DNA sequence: TGTGCCAGCAGCCCGGACAGGGGGGGCAATCAGCCCCAGCATTTT. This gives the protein CASSPDRGGNQPQHF. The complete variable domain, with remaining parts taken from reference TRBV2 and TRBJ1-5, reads EPEVTQTPSHQVTQMGQEVILRCVPISNHLYFYWYRQILGQKVEFLVSFYNNEISEKSEIFDDQFSVERPDGSNFTLKIRSTKLEDSAMYFCASSPDRGGNQPQHFGDGTRLSIL.